This record looks at one TCR beta chain sequence and its context. Clones were read by immunoSEQ multiplex PCR, and TCRdb kept only the in-frame ones, dropping some. The sample holds roughly 5,000 clones; around 84% are singletons and the top ten take over 9.5%. This record belongs to a study of T cell repertoires in ileal Crohn's disease. The clonotype was recovered from an adult with Crohn's disease. The sequencing sample was made of ileal tissue.

As DNA, the CDR3 is TGTGCCAGCAGGAACCCCGGCGGGCTCAATGAGCAGTTCTTC. It yields the protein CASRNPGGLNEQFF. The chain links TRBV2 to TRBJ2-1; tentatively, D is TRBD2 (5 bases). Germline assignment: CDR1 SNHLY and CDR2 FYNNEI. This CDR3 has 14 residues. V lost 6 bases and J lost 6, with 15 bases in between.